Listed below are T cell receptor beta chains from one sample, sequenced in a study of OX40 agonist ivuxolimab in advanced cancers. Libraries were prepared by immunoSEQ multiplex PCR; TCRdb keeps only in-frame clonotypes and omits some of them. The table lists approximately 81,000 clones, 85% to 90% of them singletons. Sample: CD4+ or CD8+ T cells sorted from blood, taken in a trial of the OX40 agonist ivuxolimab. All receptors come from an adult with an advanced solid tumor such as melanoma, head and neck, liver or kidney cancer. Each CDR3 is given with its conserved first and last residue. A D gene is named only where the DNA matches it firmly. A clone size is listed for some rows: how often the clone was seen (once, few, many), or a class if it is expanded.

CDR3aa: CASSANRPKGYGYTF
CDR3nt: TGTGCCAGCAGCGCCAACAGGCCAAAGGGCTATGGCTACACCTTC
j_gene: TRBJ1-2
v_gene: TRBV2
abundance: -
d_gene: -

CDR3aa: CASSGFNSGNTIYF
CDR3nt: TGTGCCAGCAGCGGATTCAACTCTGGAAACACCATATATTTT
j_gene: TRBJ1-3
v_gene: TRBV9
abundance: once
d_gene: -

CDR3aa: CSVPLGNTEAFF
CDR3nt: TGCAGCGTCCCTTTGGGGAACACTGAAGCTTTCTTT
j_gene: TRBJ1-1
v_gene: TRBV29-1
abundance: -
d_gene: -

CDR3aa: CASSLGGFRETQYF
CDR3nt: TGTGCCAGCAGCTTGGGCGGTTTCCGGGAGACCCAGTACTTC
j_gene: TRBJ2-5
v_gene: TRBV7-6
abundance: -
d_gene: -

CDR3aa: CASSVGWAGVPDTQYF
CDR3nt: TGTGCCAGCAGCGTAGGATGGGCGGGAGTTCCAGATACGCAGTATTTT
j_gene: TRBJ2-3
v_gene: TRBV9
abundance: -
d_gene: TRBD2

CDR3aa: CASSRDRFEAFF
CDR3nt: TGTGCCAGCAGCCGTGACAGGTTTGAAGCTTTCTTT
j_gene: TRBJ1-1
v_gene: TRBV7-2
abundance: -
d_gene: -

CDR3aa: CASSPGLAGETQYF
CDR3nt: TGTGCCAGCAGTCCGGGACTAGCGGGAGAGACCCAGTACTTC
j_gene: TRBJ2-5
v_gene: TRBV25-1
abundance: -
d_gene: TRBD2

CDR3aa: CASSLDRTSGTGEQFF
CDR3nt: TGTGCCAGCAGCTTAGATCGGACTAGCGGGACTGGCGAGCAGTTCTTC
j_gene: TRBJ2-1
v_gene: TRBV7-2
abundance: -
d_gene: TRBD2

CDR3aa: CASSQDRAGQPQHF
CDR3nt: TGTGCCAGCAGCCAAGACAGGGCGGGTCAGCCCCAGCATTTT
j_gene: TRBJ1-5
v_gene: TRBV4-2
abundance: few
d_gene: -

CDR3aa: CASSRMRGHTDTQYF
CDR3nt: TGTGCCAGCAGTAGGATGAGGGGGCACACAGATACGCAGTATTTT
j_gene: TRBJ2-3
v_gene: TRBV25-1
abundance: -
d_gene: TRBD1

CDR3aa: CASSLVTSGSNEQFF
CDR3nt: TGCGCCAGCAGCTTGGTTACTAGCGGGAGTAATGAGCAGTTCTTC
j_gene: TRBJ2-1
v_gene: TRBV5-1
abundance: -
d_gene: TRBD2

CDR3aa: CASSPRTGDNEKLFF
CDR3nt: TGTGCCAGCAGCCCGAGGACAGGGGATAATGAAAAACTGTTTTTT
j_gene: TRBJ1-4
v_gene: TRBV7-6
abundance: -
d_gene: TRBD1

CDR3aa: CASSARLAGAPYEQYF
CDR3nt: TGTGCCAGCAGTGCCCGACTAGCGGGGGCACCCTACGAGCAGTACTTC
j_gene: TRBJ2-7
v_gene: TRBV27
abundance: -
d_gene: TRBD2

CDR3aa: CASSQATPGRGVRDTQYF
CDR3nt: TGTGCCAGCAGCCAAGCAACCCCGGGACGGGGGGTTAGGGATACGCAGTATTTT
j_gene: TRBJ2-3
v_gene: TRBV4-2
abundance: -
d_gene: TRBD2

CDR3aa: CASSEGITQPQHF
CDR3nt: TGTGCCAGTAGTGAGGGGATTACTCAGCCCCAGCATTTT
j_gene: TRBJ1-5
v_gene: TRBV19
abundance: -
d_gene: -

CDR3aa: CASSDRGRTSTDTQYF
CDR3nt: TGTGCCAGCAGTGACCGGGGCCGGACTAGCACAGATACGCAGTATTTT
j_gene: TRBJ2-3
v_gene: TRBV2
abundance: -
d_gene: -

CDR3aa: CAISGGLADSYEQYF
CDR3nt: TGTGCCATCAGCGGCGGACTAGCGGACTCCTACGAGCAGTACTTC
j_gene: TRBJ2-7
v_gene: TRBV10-3
abundance: -
d_gene: TRBD2

CDR3aa: CALGVPYGYTF
CDR3nt: TGTGCCTTGGGGGTACCCTATGGCTACACCTTC
j_gene: TRBJ1-2
v_gene: TRBV6-1
abundance: -
d_gene: -

CDR3aa: CASSLAVGGYYGYTF
CDR3nt: TGCGCCAGCAGCTTGGCAGTTGGAGGGTACTATGGCTACACCTTC
j_gene: TRBJ1-2
v_gene: TRBV5-1
abundance: few
d_gene: -

CDR3aa: CASSLDVGFYEQYF
CDR3nt: TGTGCCAGCAGCTTAGATGTGGGTTTCTACGAGCAGTACTTC
j_gene: TRBJ2-7
v_gene: TRBV7-9
abundance: once
d_gene: -

CDR3aa: CASSPPTRTDEKLFF
CDR3nt: TGTGCCAGCTCACCACCAACCAGGACAGATGAAAAACTGTTTTTT
j_gene: TRBJ1-4
v_gene: TRBV18
abundance: -
d_gene: -

CDR3aa: CASSPTGQYPSEQYF
CDR3nt: TGTGCCAGCAGCCCTACTGGACAGTACCCCAGCGAGCAGTACTTC
j_gene: TRBJ2-7
v_gene: TRBV5-8
abundance: -
d_gene: -

CDR3aa: CASSYPGQGAGEQYF
CDR3nt: TGTGCCAGCAGTTACCCCGGACAGGGGGCAGGCGAGCAGTACTTC
j_gene: TRBJ2-7
v_gene: TRBV6-7
abundance: -
d_gene: TRBD1

CDR3aa: CASSLVSGLEEKLFF
CDR3nt: TGTGCCAGCAGCTTAGTGTCAGGGTTGGAGGAAAAACTGTTTTTT
j_gene: TRBJ1-4
v_gene: TRBV7-6
abundance: -
d_gene: -

CDR3aa: CASSESGGYGYTF
CDR3nt: TGTGCCAGCAGTGAATCTGGGGGATATGGCTACACCTTC
j_gene: TRBJ1-2
v_gene: TRBV2
abundance: -
d_gene: -

CDR3aa: CASAPGTRQNSPLHF
CDR3nt: TGTGCCAGTGCCCCCGGGACCAGGCAAAATTCACCCCTCCACTTT
j_gene: TRBJ1-6
v_gene: TRBV19
abundance: few
d_gene: -

CDR3aa: CAISESYRGNEQFF
CDR3nt: TGTGCCATCAGTGAGAGTTACAGGGGGAATGAGCAGTTCTTC
j_gene: TRBJ2-1
v_gene: TRBV10-3
abundance: -
d_gene: TRBD1

CDR3aa: CASSYGGLHTGELFF
CDR3nt: TGTGCCAGCAGCTATGGGGGACTACACACCGGGGAGCTGTTTTTT
j_gene: TRBJ2-2
v_gene: TRBV7-2
abundance: -
d_gene: TRBD2

CDR3aa: CASSLAGTGSTDTQYF
CDR3nt: TGTGCCAGCAGCTTGGCCGGGACAGGGAGCACAGATACGCAGTATTTT
j_gene: TRBJ2-3
v_gene: TRBV5-6
abundance: -
d_gene: TRBD1

CDR3aa: CASSLGQGANNEQFF
CDR3nt: TGTGCCAGCAGCTTAGGACAGGGGGCGAACAATGAGCAGTTCTTC
j_gene: TRBJ2-1
v_gene: TRBV11-1
abundance: -
d_gene: TRBD1

CDR3aa: CASSSQGDGNTIYF
CDR3nt: TGCGCCAGCAGCTCCCAGGGAGACGGAAACACCATATATTTT
j_gene: TRBJ1-3
v_gene: TRBV5-1
abundance: -
d_gene: -

CDR3aa: CATAGQVTQETQYF
CDR3nt: TGTGCCACCGCGGGGCAGGTAACACAAGAGACCCAGTACTTC
j_gene: TRBJ2-5
v_gene: TRBV10-3
abundance: -
d_gene: -

CDR3aa: CASSVDRWGGYTF
CDR3nt: TGTGCCAGCAGCGTAGATCGGTGGGGAGGCTACACCTTC
j_gene: TRBJ1-2
v_gene: TRBV9
abundance: -
d_gene: -

CDR3aa: CASSRDRGFSGANVLTF
CDR3nt: TGTGCCAGTAGCAGGGACAGGGGATTCTCTGGGGCCAACGTCCTGACTTTC
j_gene: TRBJ2-6
v_gene: TRBV19
abundance: -
d_gene: TRBD1

CDR3aa: CASSLEPVAGELFF
CDR3nt: TGCGCCAGCAGCTTGGAGCCAGTCGCCGGGGAGCTGTTTTTT
j_gene: TRBJ2-2
v_gene: TRBV5-1
abundance: few
d_gene: -

CDR3aa: CASKTGGSTDTQYF
CDR3nt: TGTGCCAGCAAGACAGGGGGTAGCACAGATACGCAGTATTTT
j_gene: TRBJ2-3
v_gene: TRBV2
abundance: -
d_gene: TRBD1

CDR3aa: CASSPGNNQPQHF
CDR3nt: TGTGCCAGCTCACCAGGGAATAATCAGCCCCAGCATTTT
j_gene: TRBJ1-5
v_gene: TRBV18
abundance: few
d_gene: -

CDR3aa: CASLGLAGESYEQYF
CDR3nt: TGCGCCAGCCTGGGACTAGCGGGGGAGAGCTACGAGCAGTACTTC
j_gene: TRBJ2-7
v_gene: TRBV10-2
abundance: -
d_gene: TRBD2

CDR3aa: CASRGTERGYEQYF
CDR3nt: TGTGCCAGCAGAGGGACGGAGAGAGGTTACGAGCAGTACTTC
j_gene: TRBJ2-7
v_gene: TRBV6-6
abundance: -
d_gene: -